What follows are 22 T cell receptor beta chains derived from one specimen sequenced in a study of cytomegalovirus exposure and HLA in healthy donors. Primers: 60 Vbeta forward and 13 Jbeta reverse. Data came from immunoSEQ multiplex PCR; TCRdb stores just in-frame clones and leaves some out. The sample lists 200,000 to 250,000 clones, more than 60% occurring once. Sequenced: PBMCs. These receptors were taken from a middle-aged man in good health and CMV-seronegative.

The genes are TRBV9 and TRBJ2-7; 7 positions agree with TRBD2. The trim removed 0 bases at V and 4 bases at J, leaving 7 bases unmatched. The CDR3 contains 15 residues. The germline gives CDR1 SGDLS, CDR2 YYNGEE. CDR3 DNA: TGTGCCAGCAGCGTAGCCCCTAGCGGAAGTTACGAGCAGTACTTC. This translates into CASSVAPSGSYEQYF.

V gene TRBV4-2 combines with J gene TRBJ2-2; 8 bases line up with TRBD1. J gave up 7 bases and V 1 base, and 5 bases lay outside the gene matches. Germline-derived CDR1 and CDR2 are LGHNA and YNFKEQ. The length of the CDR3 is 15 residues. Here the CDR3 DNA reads TGTGCCAGCAGCCAAGGGCAGGGGGCCGGCGGGGAGCTGTTTTTT. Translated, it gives CASSQGQGAGGELFF.

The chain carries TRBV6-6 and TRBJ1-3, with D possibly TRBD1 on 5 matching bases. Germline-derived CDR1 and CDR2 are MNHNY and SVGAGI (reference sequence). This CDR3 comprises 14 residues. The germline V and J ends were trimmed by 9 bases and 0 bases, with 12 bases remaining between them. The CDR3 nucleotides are TGTGCCAGTAGTGCCGACAGCTCTGGAAACACCATATATTTT. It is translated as CASSADSSGNTIYF.

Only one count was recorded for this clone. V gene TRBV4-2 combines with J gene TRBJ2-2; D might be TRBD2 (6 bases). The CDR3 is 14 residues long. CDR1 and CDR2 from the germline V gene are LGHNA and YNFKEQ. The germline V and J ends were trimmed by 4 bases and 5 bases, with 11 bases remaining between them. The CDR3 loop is CASSPPGLTGELFF. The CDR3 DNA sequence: TGTGCCAGCAGCCCTCCGGGACTTACCGGGGAGCTGTTTTTT.

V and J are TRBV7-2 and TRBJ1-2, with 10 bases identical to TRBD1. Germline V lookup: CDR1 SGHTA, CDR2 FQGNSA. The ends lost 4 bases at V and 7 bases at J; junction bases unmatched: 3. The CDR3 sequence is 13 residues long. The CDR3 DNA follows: TGTGCCAGCAGCTCCGGACAGGGGGTTGGCTACACCTTC. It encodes CASSSGQGVGYTF.

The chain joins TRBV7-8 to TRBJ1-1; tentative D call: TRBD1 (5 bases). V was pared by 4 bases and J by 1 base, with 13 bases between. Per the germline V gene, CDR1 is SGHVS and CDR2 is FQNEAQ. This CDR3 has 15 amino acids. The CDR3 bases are TGTGCCAGCAGCTCCCGGGACGGGAGGAACACTGAAGCTTTCTTT. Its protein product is CASSSRDGRNTEAFF.

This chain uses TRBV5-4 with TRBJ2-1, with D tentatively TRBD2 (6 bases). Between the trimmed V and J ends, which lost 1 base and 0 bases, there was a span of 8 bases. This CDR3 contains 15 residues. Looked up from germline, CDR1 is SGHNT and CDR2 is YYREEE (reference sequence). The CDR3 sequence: CASSLSGFSYNEQFF. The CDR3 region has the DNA TGTGCCAGCAGCTTGAGCGGGTTCTCCTACAATGAGCAGTTCTTC.

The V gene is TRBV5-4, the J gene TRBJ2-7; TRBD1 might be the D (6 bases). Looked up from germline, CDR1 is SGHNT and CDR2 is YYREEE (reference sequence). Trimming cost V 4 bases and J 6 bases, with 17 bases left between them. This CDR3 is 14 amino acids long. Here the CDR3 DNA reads TGTGCCAGCAGCAGACCTGGTGGGGGCGGCGAGCAGTACTTC. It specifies CASSRPGGGGEQYF. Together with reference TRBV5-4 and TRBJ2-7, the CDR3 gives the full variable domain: ETGVTQSPTHLIKTRGQQVTLRCSSQSGHNTVSWYQQALGQGPQFIFQYYREEENGRGNFPPRFSGLQFPNYSSELNVNALELDDSALYLCASSRPGGGGEQYFGPGTRLTVT.

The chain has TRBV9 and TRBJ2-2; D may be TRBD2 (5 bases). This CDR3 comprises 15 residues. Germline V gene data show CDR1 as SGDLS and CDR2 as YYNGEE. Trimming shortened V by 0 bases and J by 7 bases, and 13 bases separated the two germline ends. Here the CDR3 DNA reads TGTGCCAGCAGCGTAGGAGGTAGCGTGGTCGGGGAGCTGTTTTTT. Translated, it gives CASSVGGSVVGELFF. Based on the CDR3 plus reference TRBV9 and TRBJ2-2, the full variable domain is DSGVTQTPKHLITATGQRVTLRCSPRSGDLSVYWYQQSLDQGLQFLIQYYNGEERAKGNILERFSAQQFPDLHSELNLSSLELGDSALYFCASSVGGSVVGELFFGEGSRLTVL.

The CDR3 is CASSKQVTPYEQYF. As DNA, the CDR3 is TGTGCCAGCAGCAAGCAGGTTACACCCTACGAGCAGTACTTC. This chain connects TRBV7-8 to TRBJ2-7, with D hard to call. Germline V CDR1 and CDR2: SGHVS, FQNEAQ. Trimming stripped 5 bases from V and 2 bases from J, with 13 bases between. This CDR3 spans 14 amino acids.

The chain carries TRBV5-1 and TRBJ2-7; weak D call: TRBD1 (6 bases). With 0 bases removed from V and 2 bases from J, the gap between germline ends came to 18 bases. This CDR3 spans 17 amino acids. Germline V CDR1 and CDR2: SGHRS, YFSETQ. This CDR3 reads CASSLARRQGLPYEQYF. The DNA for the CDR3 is TGCGCCAGCAGCTTGGCCAGGAGGCAGGGGCTACCCTACGAGCAGTACTTC.

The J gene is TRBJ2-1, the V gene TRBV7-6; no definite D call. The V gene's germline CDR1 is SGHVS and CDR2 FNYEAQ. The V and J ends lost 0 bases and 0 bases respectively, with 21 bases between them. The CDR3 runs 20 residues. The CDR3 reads CASSLAHRDRVMGSYNEQFF. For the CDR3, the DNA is TGTGCCAGCAGCTTAGCCCACAGAGATCGAGTCATGGGCTCCTACAATGAGCAGTTCTTC.

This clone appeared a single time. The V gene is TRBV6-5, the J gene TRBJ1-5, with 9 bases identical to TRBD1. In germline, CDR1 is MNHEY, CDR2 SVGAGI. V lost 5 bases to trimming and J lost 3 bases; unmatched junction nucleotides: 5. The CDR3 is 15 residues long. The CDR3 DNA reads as TGTGCCAGCAGTAAACAGGGGGCGGACAATCAGCCCCAGCATTTT. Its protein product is CASSKQGADNQPQHF.

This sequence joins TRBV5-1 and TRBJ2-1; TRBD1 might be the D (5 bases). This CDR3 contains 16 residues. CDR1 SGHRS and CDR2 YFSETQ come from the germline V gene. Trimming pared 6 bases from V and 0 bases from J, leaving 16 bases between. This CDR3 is CASTPEQASSYNEQFF. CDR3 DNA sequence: TGCGCCAGCACCCCCGAACAGGCGAGCTCCTACAATGAGCAGTTCTTC. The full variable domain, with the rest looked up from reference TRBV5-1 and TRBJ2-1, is KAGVTQTPRYLIKTRGQQVTLSCSPISGHRSVSWYQQTPGQGLQFLFEYFSETQRNKGNFPGRFSGRQFSNSRSEMNVSTLELGDSALYLCASTPEQASSYNEQFFGPGTRLTVL.

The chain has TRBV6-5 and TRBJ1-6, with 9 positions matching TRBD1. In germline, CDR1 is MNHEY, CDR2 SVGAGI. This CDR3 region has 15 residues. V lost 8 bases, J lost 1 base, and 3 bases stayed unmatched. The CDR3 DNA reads TGTGCCAGCTCGGACAGGGGTTCCTATAATTCACCCCTCCACTTT. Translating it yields CASSDRGSYNSPLHF.

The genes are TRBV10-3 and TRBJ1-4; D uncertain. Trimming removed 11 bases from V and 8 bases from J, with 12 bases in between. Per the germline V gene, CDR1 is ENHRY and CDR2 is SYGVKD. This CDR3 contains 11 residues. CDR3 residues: CASREVEKLFF. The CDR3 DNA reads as TGTGCCTCCCGGGAAGTCGAAAAACTGTTTTTT.

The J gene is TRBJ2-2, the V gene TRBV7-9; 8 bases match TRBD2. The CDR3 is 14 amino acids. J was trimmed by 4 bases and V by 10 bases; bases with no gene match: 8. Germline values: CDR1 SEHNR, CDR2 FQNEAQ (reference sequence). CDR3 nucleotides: TGTGCCACCCCACTCGGGGGGGTCACCGGGGAGCTGTTTTTT. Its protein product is CATPLGGVTGELFF.

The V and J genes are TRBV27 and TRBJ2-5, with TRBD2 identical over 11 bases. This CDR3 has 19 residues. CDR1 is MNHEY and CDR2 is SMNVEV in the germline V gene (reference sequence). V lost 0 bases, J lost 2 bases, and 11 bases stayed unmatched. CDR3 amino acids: CASSLSFFRASGGQETQYF. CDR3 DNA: TGTGCCAGCAGTTTATCTTTTTTTAGGGCTAGCGGGGGGCAAGAGACCCAGTACTTC.

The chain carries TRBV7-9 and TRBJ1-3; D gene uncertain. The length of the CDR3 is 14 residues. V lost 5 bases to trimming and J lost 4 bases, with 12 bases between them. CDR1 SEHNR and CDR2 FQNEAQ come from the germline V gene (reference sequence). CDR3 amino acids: CASSISTSGNTIYF. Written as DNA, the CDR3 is TGTGCCAGCAGCATAAGTACTTCAGGAAACACCATATATTTT.

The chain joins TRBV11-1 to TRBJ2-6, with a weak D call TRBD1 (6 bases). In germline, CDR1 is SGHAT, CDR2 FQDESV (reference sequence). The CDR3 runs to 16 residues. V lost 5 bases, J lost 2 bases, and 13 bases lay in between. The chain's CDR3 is CASSLPSGAGANVLTF. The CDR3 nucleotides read TGTGCCAGCAGCCTACCCTCAGGGGCTGGGGCCAACGTCCTGACTTTC. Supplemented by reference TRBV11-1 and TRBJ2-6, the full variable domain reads EAEVAQSPRYKITEKSQAVAFWCDPISGHATLYWYRQILGQGPELLVQFQDESVVDDSQLPKDRFSAERLKGVDSTLKIQPAELGDSAMYLCASSLPSGAGANVLTFGAGSRLTVL.

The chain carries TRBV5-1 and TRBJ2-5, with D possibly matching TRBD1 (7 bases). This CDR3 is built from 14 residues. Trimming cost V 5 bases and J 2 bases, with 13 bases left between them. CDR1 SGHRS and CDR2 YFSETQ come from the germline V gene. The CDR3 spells CASRSGGIQETQYF. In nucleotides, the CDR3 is TGCGCCAGCAGGTCAGGGGGGATACAAGAGACCCAGTACTTC.

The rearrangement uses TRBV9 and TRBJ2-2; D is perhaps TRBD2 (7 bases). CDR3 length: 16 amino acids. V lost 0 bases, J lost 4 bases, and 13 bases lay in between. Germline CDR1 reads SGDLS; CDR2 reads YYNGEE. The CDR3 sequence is CASSVEAGAITGELFF. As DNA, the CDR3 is TGTGCCAGCAGCGTAGAGGCGGGGGCGATCACCGGGGAGCTGTTTTTT. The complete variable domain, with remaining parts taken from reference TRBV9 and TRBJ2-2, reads DSGVTQTPKHLITATGQRVTLRCSPRSGDLSVYWYQQSLDQGLQFLIQYYNGEERAKGNILERFSAQQFPDLHSELNLSSLELGDSALYFCASSVEAGAITGELFFGEGSRLTVL.